The clone carrying this T cell receptor (beta chain) was seen a few times. The antigen is unknown. The entry originates in a study of cytomegalovirus exposure and HLA in healthy donors. Overall study results and limits: TCR beta chains numbering under 200 were designated cytomegalovirus-associated. V- and J-gene trimming in TCR beta was tied to a missense DCLRE1C variant by an analysis performed later.

A multiplex PCR was run with 60 Vbeta primers and 13 Jbeta primers. Repertoires were generated with immunoSEQ multiplex PCR, while TCRdb's copy carries only in-frame clones and drops some. The sample holds some 120,000 clones, over 15% seen once. The V and J ends lost 11 bases and 4 bases respectively, with 17 bases between them. Germline CDR1 and CDR2: MNHEY and SVGAGI. The CDR3 covers 13 residues. The V call is TRBV6-5, the J call TRBJ1-1, with TRBD1 as a possible D gene (5 bases). This clonotype originated in a female donor in good health and CMV-seropositive. Sequencing was carried out using PBMCs. DNA of the CDR3: TGTGCCGCCAGTTACGTCACAGGCACTGAAGCTTTCTTT. It specifies CAASYVTGTEAFF.